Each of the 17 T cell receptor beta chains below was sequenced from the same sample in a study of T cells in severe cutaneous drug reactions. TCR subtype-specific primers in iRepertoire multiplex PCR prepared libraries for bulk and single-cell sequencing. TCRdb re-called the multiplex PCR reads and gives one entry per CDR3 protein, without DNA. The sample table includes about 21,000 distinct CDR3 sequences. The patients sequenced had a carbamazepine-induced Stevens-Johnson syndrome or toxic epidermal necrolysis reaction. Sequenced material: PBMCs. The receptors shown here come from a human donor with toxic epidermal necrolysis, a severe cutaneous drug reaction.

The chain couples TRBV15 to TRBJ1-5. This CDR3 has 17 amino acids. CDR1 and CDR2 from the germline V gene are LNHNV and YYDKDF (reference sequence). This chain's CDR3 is CATTSGGYGMSNQPQHF.

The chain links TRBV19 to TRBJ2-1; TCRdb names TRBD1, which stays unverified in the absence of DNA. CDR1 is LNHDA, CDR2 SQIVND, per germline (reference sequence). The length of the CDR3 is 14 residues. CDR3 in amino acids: CASSIGTAKVSTFF.

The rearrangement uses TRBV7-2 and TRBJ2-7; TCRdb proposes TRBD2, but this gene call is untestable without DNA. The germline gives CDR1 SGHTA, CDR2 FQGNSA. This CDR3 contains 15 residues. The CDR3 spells CASSSSGLSSYEQYF.

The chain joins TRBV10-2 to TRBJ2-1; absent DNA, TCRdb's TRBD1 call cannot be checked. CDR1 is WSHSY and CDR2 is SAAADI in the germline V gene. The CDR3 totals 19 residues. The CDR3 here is CASSESRGAEGGRSGEQFF.

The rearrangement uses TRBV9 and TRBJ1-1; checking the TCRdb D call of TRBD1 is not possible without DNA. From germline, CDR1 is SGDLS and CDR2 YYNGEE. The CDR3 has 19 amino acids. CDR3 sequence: CASSVGGWQGVDRNTEAFF.

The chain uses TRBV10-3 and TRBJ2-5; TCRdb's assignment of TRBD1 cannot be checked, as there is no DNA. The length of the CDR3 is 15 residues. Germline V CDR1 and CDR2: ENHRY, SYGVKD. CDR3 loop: CAISESKQGSLTQYF.

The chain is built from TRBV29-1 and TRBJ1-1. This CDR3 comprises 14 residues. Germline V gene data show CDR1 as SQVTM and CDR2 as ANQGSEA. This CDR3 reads CSVVVFSQATEAFF.

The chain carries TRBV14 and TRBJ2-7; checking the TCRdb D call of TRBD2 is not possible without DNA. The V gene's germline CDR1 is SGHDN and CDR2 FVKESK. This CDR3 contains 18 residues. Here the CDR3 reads CASSQEHQGGLLSYEQYF.

The CDR3 protein is CASSLASAGVSNEQFF. The rearrangement joins TRBV5-1 to TRBJ2-1; TCRdb reports TRBD1, a call that lacks DNA to check it against. This CDR3 contains 16 residues. Germline assignment: CDR1 SGHRS and CDR2 YFSETQ.

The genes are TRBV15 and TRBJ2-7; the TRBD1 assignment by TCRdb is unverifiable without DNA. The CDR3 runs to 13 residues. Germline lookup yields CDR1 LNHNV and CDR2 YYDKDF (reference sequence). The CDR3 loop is CATSRNDRAEQYF.

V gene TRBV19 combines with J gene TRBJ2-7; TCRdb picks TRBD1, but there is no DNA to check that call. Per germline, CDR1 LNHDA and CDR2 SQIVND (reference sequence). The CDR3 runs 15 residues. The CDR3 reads CASSMTDGISYEQYF.

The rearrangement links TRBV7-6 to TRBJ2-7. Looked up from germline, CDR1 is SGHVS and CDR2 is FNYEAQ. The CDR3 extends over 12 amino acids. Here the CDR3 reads CASSFGTYEQYF.

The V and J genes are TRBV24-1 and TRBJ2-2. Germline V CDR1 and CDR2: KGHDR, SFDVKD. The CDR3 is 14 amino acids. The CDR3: CATSDSWSGGGLFF.

CDR3 amino acids: CASSFRGGSVHKNIQYF. The chain combines TRBV7-2 with TRBJ2-4; TCRdb's assignment of TRBD2 cannot be checked, as there is no DNA. Germline loops: CDR1 SGHTA, CDR2 FQGNSA. The CDR3 is 17 amino acids.

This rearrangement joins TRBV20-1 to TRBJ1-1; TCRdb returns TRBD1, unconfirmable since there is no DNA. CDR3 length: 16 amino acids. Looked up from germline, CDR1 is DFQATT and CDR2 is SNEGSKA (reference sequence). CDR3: CSATGTGWMMNTEAFF.

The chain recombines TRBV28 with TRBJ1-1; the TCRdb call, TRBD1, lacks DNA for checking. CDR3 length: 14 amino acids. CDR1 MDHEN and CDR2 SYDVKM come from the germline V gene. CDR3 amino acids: CASNPSSRNTEAFF.

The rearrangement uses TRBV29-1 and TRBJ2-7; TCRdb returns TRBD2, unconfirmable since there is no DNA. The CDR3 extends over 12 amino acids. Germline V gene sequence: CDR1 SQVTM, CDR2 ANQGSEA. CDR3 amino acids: CSVGGTSSEQYF.